Sequencing of this T cell receptor (beta chain) was carried out in a study of cytomegalovirus exposure and HLA in healthy donors. Germline V CDR1 and CDR2: MDHEN, SYDVKM. The germline V and J ends were trimmed by 6 bases and 7 bases, with 21 bases remaining between them. CDR3 length equals 15 residues. The primer mix had 60 Vbeta and 13 Jbeta primers. The protocol was immunoSEQ multiplex PCR, while the TCRdb copy is restricted to in-frame clones and leaves out a portion. This table holds about 150,000 clones, 60% to 85% found once. The specimen was PBMCs. The chain combines TRBV28 with TRBJ1-1; D remains ambiguous. The origin of this receptor is a woman between 35 and 50 years old in good health and CMV-seronegative. CDR3 nucleotides: TGTGCCAGCAGCCATCCACAAGGAGTTTCGGTTGAAGCTTTCTTT. Encoded protein: CASSHPQGVSVEAFF.